A selection of T cell receptor beta chains follows, all from one sample in a study of cytomegalovirus exposure and HLA in healthy donors. Produced via immunoSEQ multiplex PCR; TCRdb's table is partial and in-frame only. The sample includes 150,000 to 200,000 clones, more than 75% of them seen just once. The sequenced sample consisted of PBMCs. These receptors were collected from a male donor in good health and CMV-seropositive. The CDR3 runs from the conserved cysteine through the conserved F or W.

v_call cdr3_aa
TRBV28 CASSAYWRSKPYQYF
TRBV6-5 CASSYRFGASYGYTF
TRBV11-2 CASSLDLKPYNSPLHF
TRBV7-2 CASSLGGSKNIQYF
TRBV4-2 CASSQYSSETQYF
TRBV28 CASTGQGAGEQFF
TRBV10-3 CAISESTGNTYEQYF
TRBV9 CASSDIQGASGYTF
TRBV6-5 CASSFRTSGYSYEQYF
TRBV11-2 CASSSGVDGYTF
TRBV11-3 CASSSSGTEPSTIYF
TRBV9 CASSRKGTDTQYF
TRBV5-1 CASSFTGGPEVGGYTF
TRBV5-6 CASSAGGPTEAFF
TRBV27 CASSYSGKVNEQFF
TRBV5-1 CASSLVLAGGPVYF
TRBV18 CASSPPDARGTGELFF
TRBV4-2 CASSQDRDAGYNEQFF
TRBV25-1 CASSEQAMNTEAFF
TRBV19 CASTSKGGLAEAFF
TRBV28 CASSSRGMNTEAFF
TRBV7-2 CASSPPREGNEQFF
TRBV11-1 CASSSSFGTSGASYEQYF
TRBV9 CASSVKLVNEQFF
TRBV30 CAWSVQGIQETQYF
TRBV5-6 CASSLRDRVGTQYF